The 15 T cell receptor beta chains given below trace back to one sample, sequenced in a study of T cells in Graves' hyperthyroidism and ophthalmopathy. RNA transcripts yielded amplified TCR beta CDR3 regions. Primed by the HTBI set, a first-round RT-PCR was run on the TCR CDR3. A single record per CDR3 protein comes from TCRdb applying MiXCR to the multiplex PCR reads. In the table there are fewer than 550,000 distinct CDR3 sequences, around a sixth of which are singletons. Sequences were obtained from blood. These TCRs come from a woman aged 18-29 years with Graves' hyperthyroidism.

CDR3 sequence reads: CASSQTPGTGGYEQYF. As DNA, the CDR3 is TGCGCCAGCAGCCAAACGCCCGGGACAGGGGGCTACGAGCAGTACTTC. The V and J genes are TRBV4-3 and TRBJ2-7, with TRBD1 matching 11 bases. The germline V gene has CDR1 LGHNA and CDR2 YSLEER. V lost 2 bases, J lost 3 bases, and 6 bases stayed unmatched. CDR3 length: 16 amino acids.

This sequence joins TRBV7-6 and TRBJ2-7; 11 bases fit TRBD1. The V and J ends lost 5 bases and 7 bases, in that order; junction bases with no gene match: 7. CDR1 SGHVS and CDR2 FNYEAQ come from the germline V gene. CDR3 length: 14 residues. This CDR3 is CASSRRDRGLEQYF. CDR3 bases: TGTGCCAGCAGCCGCCGGGACAGGGGGTTAGAGCAGTACTTC.

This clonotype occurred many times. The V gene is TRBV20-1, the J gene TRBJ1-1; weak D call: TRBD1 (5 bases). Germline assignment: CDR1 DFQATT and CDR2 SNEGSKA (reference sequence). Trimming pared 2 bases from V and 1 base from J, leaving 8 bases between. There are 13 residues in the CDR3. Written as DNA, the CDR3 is TGCAGTGCTAGAATGGGGGGGAACACTGAAGCTTTCTTT. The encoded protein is CSARMGGNTEAFF.

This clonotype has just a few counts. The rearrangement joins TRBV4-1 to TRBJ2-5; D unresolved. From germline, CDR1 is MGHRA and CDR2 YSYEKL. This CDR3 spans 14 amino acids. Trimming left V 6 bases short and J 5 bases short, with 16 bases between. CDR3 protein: CASRAGLGKETQYF. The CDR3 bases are TGCGCCAGCAGGGCCGGGTTGGGCAAGGAGACCCAGTACTTC.

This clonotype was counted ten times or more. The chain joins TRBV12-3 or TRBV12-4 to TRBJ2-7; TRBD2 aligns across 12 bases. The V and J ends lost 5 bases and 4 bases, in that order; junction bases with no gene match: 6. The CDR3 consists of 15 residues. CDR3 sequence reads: CASSVGLAGPYEQYF. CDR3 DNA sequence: TGTGCCAGCAGTGTTGGACTAGCGGGACCTTACGAGCAGTACTTC.

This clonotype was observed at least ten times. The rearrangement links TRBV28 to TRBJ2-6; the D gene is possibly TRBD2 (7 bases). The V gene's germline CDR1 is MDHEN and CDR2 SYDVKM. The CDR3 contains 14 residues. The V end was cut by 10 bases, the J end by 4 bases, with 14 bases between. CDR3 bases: TGTGCCACCTCGGGGGGCCCCGGGGCCAACGTCCTGACTTTC. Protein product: CATSGGPGANVLTF.

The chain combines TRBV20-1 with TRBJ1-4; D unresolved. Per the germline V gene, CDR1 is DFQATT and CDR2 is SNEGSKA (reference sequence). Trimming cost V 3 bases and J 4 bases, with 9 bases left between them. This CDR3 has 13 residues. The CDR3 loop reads CSASKQSNEKLFF. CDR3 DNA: TGCAGTGCTAGTAAACAGAGTAATGAAAAACTGTTTTTT.

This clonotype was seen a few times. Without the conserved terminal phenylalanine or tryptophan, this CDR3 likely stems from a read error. Here the CDR3 DNA reads TGTGCCAGCAGTCCCGGTCGAGTGTCCCCTCCCTACGAGCAGTACCTC. It specifies CASSPGRVSPPYEQYL. The chain recombines TRBV7-2 with TRBJ2-7; no clear D. Germline CDR1 is SGHTA and CDR2 is FQGNSA. V was cut by 6 bases and J by 2 bases, with 20 bases left in between. The CDR3 runs to 16 residues.

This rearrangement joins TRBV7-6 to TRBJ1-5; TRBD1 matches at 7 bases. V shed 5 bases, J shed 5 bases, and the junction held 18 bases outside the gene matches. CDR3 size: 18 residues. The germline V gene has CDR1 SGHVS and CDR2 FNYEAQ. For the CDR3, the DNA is TGTGCCAGCAGCAACTTGGTCGCAGGGGGGCGAAGTGATCAGCCCCAGCATTTT. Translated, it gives CASSNLVAGGRSDQPQHF.

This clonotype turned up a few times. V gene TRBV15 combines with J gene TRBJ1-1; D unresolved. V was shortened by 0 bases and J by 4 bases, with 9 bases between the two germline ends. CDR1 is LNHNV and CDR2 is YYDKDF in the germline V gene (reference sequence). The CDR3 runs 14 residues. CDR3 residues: CATSRETGSTEAFF. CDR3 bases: TGTGCCACCAGCAGAGAGACGGGGAGCACTGAAGCTTTCTTT.

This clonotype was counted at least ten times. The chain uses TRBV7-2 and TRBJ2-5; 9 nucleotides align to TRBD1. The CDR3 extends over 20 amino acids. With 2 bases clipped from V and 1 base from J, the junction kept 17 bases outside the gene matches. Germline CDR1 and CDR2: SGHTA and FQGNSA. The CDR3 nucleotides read TGTGCCAGCAGCTTAACGTCCGGGACAGGGTGGACGTCGGCCCAAGAGACCCAGTACTTC. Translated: CASSLTSGTGWTSAQETQYF.

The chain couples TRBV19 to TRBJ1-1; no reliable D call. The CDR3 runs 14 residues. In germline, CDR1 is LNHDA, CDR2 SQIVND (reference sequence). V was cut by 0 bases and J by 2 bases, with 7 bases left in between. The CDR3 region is CASSIDSTNTEAFF. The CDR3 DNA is TGTGCCAGTAGTATAGACAGTACTAACACTGAAGCTTTCTTT.

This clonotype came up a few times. The CDR3 nucleotides read TGTGCCAGCAGCCTCCCCCGAGAGGGCAATGAGCAGTTCTTC. Residues: CASSLPREGNEQFF. The chain recombines TRBV13 with TRBJ2-1; possible D gene TRBD2, 5 bases. The CDR3 has 14 residues. Germline CDR1 reads PRHDT; CDR2 reads FYEKMQ (reference sequence). Trimming stripped 5 bases from V and 6 bases from J, with 14 bases between.

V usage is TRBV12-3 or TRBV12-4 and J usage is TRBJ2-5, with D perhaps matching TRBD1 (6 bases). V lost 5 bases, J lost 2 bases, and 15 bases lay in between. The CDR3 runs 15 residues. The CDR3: CASSITPRGQETQYF. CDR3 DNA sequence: TGTGCCAGCAGTATAACCCCCAGGGGACAAGAGACCCAGTACTTC.

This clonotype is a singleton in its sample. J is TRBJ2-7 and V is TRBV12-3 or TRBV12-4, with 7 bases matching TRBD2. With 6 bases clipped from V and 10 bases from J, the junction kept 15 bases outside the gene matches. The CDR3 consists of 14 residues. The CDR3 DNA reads TGTGCCAGCAGCCCTACGGGGGGTACGACTGATCAGTACTTC. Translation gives CASSPTGGTTDQYF.